A single sample is the source of the 18 T cell receptor beta chains below, sequenced in a study of CD8+ T cells in alopecia areata. RNA was isolated and reverse transcribed to cDNA, the sequencing template. Repertoires were generated with immunoSEQ multiplex PCR, while TCRdb's copy carries only in-frame clones and drops some. This table holds 170,000 or so clones, 55% to 75% found once. Indicated treatment: oral pan-JAK inhibitor, 5-10 mg twice daily. The input for sequencing was CD4+ T cells sorted from blood, taken at week 4, from a patient treated with tofacitinib. Every receptor here comes from a human donor with alopecia areata.

V is TRBV5-1 and J is TRBJ2-2, with 7 bases that match TRBD1. CDR3 length: 16 amino acids. Trimming at V came to 4 bases and at J to 2 bases, leaving 8 bases not matched to a gene. The germline V gene encodes CDR1 SGHRS and CDR2 YFSETQ. CDR3 DNA sequence: TGCGCCAGCAGCGGCTTGGGGACAGCCAACACCGGGGAGCTGTTTTTT. Amino acid sequence: CASSGLGTANTGELFF.

This clone was counted once. The chain joins TRBV27 to TRBJ1-5; no definite D call. This CDR3 spans 13 amino acids. V shed 2 bases and J shed 3 bases, with 5 bases lying between them. Germline V gene data show CDR1 as MNHEY and CDR2 as SMNVEV (reference sequence). The CDR3 DNA reads as TGTGCCAGCAGTTTAGCCGACAATCAGCCCCAGCATTTT. Its translation is CASSLADNQPQHF.

This clone was observed a handful of times. V usage is TRBV4-3 and J usage is TRBJ1-2; 7 bases are shared with TRBD1. This CDR3 is built from 13 residues. Germline V lookup: CDR1 LGHNA, CDR2 YSLEER. The J segment lost 8 bases and the V segment lost 1 base, leaving 4 bases of the junction unmatched. For the CDR3, the DNA is TGCGCCAGCAGCCAAGGACAGGGCGAAGGCTACACCTTC. Amino acid sequence: CASSQGQGEGYTF.

The chain joins TRBV2 to TRBJ2-7; TRBD1 aligns across 7 bases. This CDR3 contains 14 residues. Looked up from germline, CDR1 is SNHLY and CDR2 is FYNNEI. Germline trimming cut 0 bases from V and 4 bases from J; bases unmatched to any gene: 3. CDR3 nucleotide sequence: TGTGCCAGCAGTGAAGCGGGACAGTCTTACGAGCAGTACTTC. Its protein is CASSEAGQSYEQYF.

The rearrangement joins TRBV12-5 to TRBJ2-7, with 7 nucleotides matching TRBD1. V trimming: 0 bases; J trimming: 1 base; junction bases outside the gene matches: 3. The CDR3 has 15 residues. Germline-derived CDR1 and CDR2 are LGHNT and FRNRAP. The chain's CDR3 is CASGLVQGQSYEQYF. The CDR3 nucleotides read TGTGCTAGTGGTTTGGTACAGGGACAGTCCTACGAGCAGTACTTC.

In this sample, this clone turned up once. The V gene is TRBV5-6, the J gene TRBJ2-7; TRBD1 matches at 12 bases. Germline V gives CDR1 SGHDT, CDR2 YYEEEE. V trimming: 4 bases; J trimming: 5 bases; junction bases outside the gene matches: 7. This CDR3 contains 15 residues. The CDR3: CASSPRDRGPHEQYF. The CDR3 nucleotides read TGTGCCAGCAGCCCGAGGGACAGGGGGCCTCACGAGCAGTACTTC.

In its sample, this clone was seen a few times. This rearrangement joins TRBV9 to TRBJ1-1, with D tentatively TRBD1 (5 bases). Trimming pared 0 bases from V and 7 bases from J, leaving 25 bases between. The CDR3 has 18 residues. Looked up from germline, CDR1 is SGDLS and CDR2 is YYNGEE. Here the CDR3 DNA reads TGTGCCAGCAGCGTAGCCAAATGGGGACGGCTGTCCTTAATTGAAGCTTTCTTT. Residues: CASSVAKWGRLSLIEAFF. The entire variable domain, with the rest obtained from reference TRBV9 and TRBJ1-1, is as follows: DSGVTQTPKHLITATGQRVTLRCSPRSGDLSVYWYQQSLDQGLQFLIQYYNGEERAKGNILERFSAQQFPDLHSELNLSSLELGDSALYFCASSVAKWGRLSLIEAFFGQGTRLTVV.

This clone appeared a single time. J is TRBJ1-2 and V is TRBV20-1; no firm D call. Looked up from germline, CDR1 is DFQATT and CDR2 is SNEGSKA (reference sequence). The CDR3 runs to 11 residues. Trimming shortened V by 3 bases and J by 4 bases, and 6 bases separated the two germline ends. CDR3 region: CSARASYGYTF. For the CDR3, the DNA is TGCAGTGCTAGGGCCAGCTATGGCTACACCTTC.

In the case of this clone: The junction departs from germline at one end; a sequencing error may be responsible. The V gene is TRBV29-1, the J gene TRBJ2-7, with a tentative D call TRBD1 (6 bases). The germline V gene has CDR1 SQVTM and CDR2 ANQGSEA. This CDR3 is built from 11 residues. CDR3 loop: CSVPSPQGKHF. The CDR3 DNA reads as TGCAGCGTCCCATCCCCCCAGGGGAAGCACTTC.

The chain recombines TRBV5-1 with TRBJ1-1, with D perhaps matching TRBD1 (6 bases). Germline V gene lookup returns CDR1 SGHRS and CDR2 YFSETQ. The CDR3 loop spans 14 amino acids. The V end was cut by 4 bases, the J end by 2 bases, with 12 bases between. The CDR3 DNA follows: TGCGCCAGCAGCGTCAGGGGAAGCAACACTGAAGCTTTCTTT. Translated: CASSVRGSNTEAFF.

The chain couples TRBV5-1 to TRBJ1-5; D remains ambiguous. This CDR3 comprises 14 residues. With 0 bases removed from V and 6 bases from J, the gap between germline ends came to 10 bases. Germline V gene sequence: CDR1 SGHRS, CDR2 YFSETQ. Here the CDR3 DNA reads TGCGCCAGCAGCTTGGAGGGAACGGGTCAGCCCCAGCATTTT. Protein product: CASSLEGTGQPQHF.

The chain is built from TRBV19 and TRBJ1-2, with TRBD1 as a possible D gene (6 bases). The CDR3 contains 13 residues. Germline V CDR1 and CDR2: LNHDA, SQIVND (reference sequence). V lost 5 bases to trimming and J lost 2 bases, with 9 bases between them. CDR3 bases: TGTGCCAGTAGTTACAGGGCCAACTATGGCTACACCTTC. As protein: CASSYRANYGYTF.

The rearrangement links TRBV5-1 to TRBJ2-2, with D hard to call. CDR1 SGHRS and CDR2 YFSETQ come from the germline V gene. The CDR3 covers 14 residues. Deletions cut 0 bases from V and 0 bases from J, with 3 bases between. As DNA, the CDR3 is TGCGCCAGCAGCTTGGCTCCGAACACCGGGGAGCTGTTTTTT. It is translated as CASSLAPNTGELFF.

This clone came up a few times. The chain links TRBV7-8 to TRBJ1-3; 7 bases agree with TRBD1. Per the germline V gene, CDR1 is SGHVS and CDR2 is FQNEAQ. The V gene end was trimmed by 4 bases and the J gene end by 4 bases; junction bases not matched to a gene: 4. This CDR3 region has 14 residues. The CDR3 loop is CASSSPGGGNTIYF. CDR3 bases: TGTGCCAGCAGCTCCCCAGGGGGAGGAAACACCATATATTTT.

V gene TRBV2 combines with J gene TRBJ2-1, with a tentative D call TRBD1 (6 bases). V was pared by 2 bases and J by 8 bases, with 13 bases between. Germline V gives CDR1 SNHLY, CDR2 FYNNEI. The CDR3 is 14 amino acids. This CDR3 reads CASSERQGMDEQFF. CDR3 in DNA: TGTGCCAGCAGTGAAAGGCAGGGGATGGATGAGCAGTTCTTC.

The CDR3 is CASSRGGCTDTQYF. The DNA for the CDR3 is TGTGCCAGCAGCAGGGGGGGCTGCACAGATACGCAGTATTTT. The rearrangement links TRBV21-1 to TRBJ2-3; the D segment call TRBD2 is taken from the table without a DNA check. TRBV21-1 is assigned pseudogene status. The CDR3 has 14 amino acids.

This chain joins TRBV5-1 and TRBJ1-1; D is unclear. V was trimmed by 4 bases and J by 1 base, leaving 11 bases between them. There are 14 residues in the CDR3. Germline V gene sequence: CDR1 SGHRS, CDR2 YFSETQ. The CDR3 spells CASSRGYPNTEAFF. CDR3 coding DNA: TGCGCCAGCAGCCGCGGATATCCGAACACTGAAGCTTTCTTT. The variable domain in full, with the rest retrieved from reference TRBV5-1 and TRBJ1-1, is KAGVTQTPRYLIKTRGQQVTLSCSPISGHRSVSWYQQTPGQGLQFLFEYFSETQRNKGNFPGRFSGRQFSNSRSEMNVSTLELGDSALYLCASSRGYPNTEAFFGQGTRLTVV.

The chain has TRBV30 and TRBJ2-3; the match to TRBD2 covers 7 bases. This CDR3 has 16 amino acids. The V gene end was trimmed by 0 bases and the J gene end by 1 base; junction bases not matched to a gene: 7. Germline CDR1 is GTSNPN and CDR2 is SVGIG (reference sequence). Written as DNA, the CDR3 is TGTGCCTGGAGTGTAGCGGGGAGTGGGGGCACAGATACGCAGTATTTT. It translates to CAWSVAGSGGTDTQYF.